The 18 T cell receptor beta chains reported below all come from one sample, sequenced in a study of T cell responses to AZD1222 COVID-19 vaccine. TCRdb's copy holds only in-frame clones and misses some; the assay was immunoSEQ multiplex PCR. The top ten clones hold about 3.9% of a sample with about 170,000 clones, roughly 93% of them seen once. This specimen consisted of peripheral blood, obtained on day 0 of AZD1222 vaccination. These receptors originate from an adult in good health.

The gene calls are TRBV28 and TRBJ1-2; D remains ambiguous. The CDR3 runs 12 residues. Germline CDR1 and CDR2: MDHEN and SYDVKM. Trimming took off 3 bases at V and 3 bases at J, with 5 bases between the two ends. CDR3 loop: CASSFNHYGYTF. CDR3 DNA: TGTGCCAGCAGTTTCAACCACTATGGCTACACCTTC.

The V gene is TRBV5-1, the J gene TRBJ1-2, with a weak D call TRBD1 (6 bases). Between the trimmed V and J ends, which lost 5 bases and 4 bases, there was a span of 15 bases. CDR3 length: 14 residues. In germline, CDR1 is SGHRS, CDR2 YFSETQ. CDR3 in DNA: TGCGCCAGCAGTCTCACGACGGACAGCTATGGCTACACCTTC. It specifies CASSLTTDSYGYTF.

The rearrangement uses TRBV5-1 and TRBJ2-2; possible D gene TRBD1, 5 bases. The CDR3 runs to 13 residues. Germline values: CDR1 SGHRS, CDR2 YFSETQ. V shed 2 bases and J shed 8 bases, with 10 bases lying between them. CDR3 sequence reads: CASSFSGFGELFF. CDR3 in DNA: TGCGCCAGCAGCTTTTCAGGGTTTGGGGAGCTGTTTTTT.

This clone was found many times. The V call is TRBV2, the J call TRBJ1-5; maybe TRBD1 (5 bases). Trimming left V 8 bases short and J 4 bases short, with 18 bases between. The CDR3 consists of 15 residues. CDR1 is SNHLY, CDR2 FYNNEI, per germline. CDR3 sequence: CASRTDYAGNQPQHF. CDR3 bases: TGTGCCAGCCGAACAGATTACGCAGGGAATCAGCCCCAGCATTTT.

This rearrangement joins TRBV11-1 to TRBJ1-5; no definite D call. Trimming removed 3 bases at V and 4 bases at J, with 7 bases between. CDR3 length equals 13 residues. Germline CDR1 and CDR2: SGHAT and FQDESV (reference sequence). The CDR3 spells CASSFSVNQPQHF. CDR3 nucleotide sequence: TGTGCCAGCAGCTTTTCCGTAAATCAGCCCCAGCATTTT. Based on the CDR3 plus reference TRBV11-1 and TRBJ1-5, the full variable domain is EAEVAQSPRYKITEKSQAVAFWCDPISGHATLYWYRQILGQGPELLVQFQDESVVDDSQLPKDRFSAERLKGVDSTLKIQPAELGDSAMYLCASSFSVNQPQHFGDGTRLSIL.

CDR3 DNA: TGCGCCAGCAGCGGGTCACTCGTAAATGAGCAGTTCTTC. It encodes CASSGSLVNEQFF. The gene calls are TRBV4-1 and TRBJ2-1; no clear D gene. V was clipped by 5 bases and J by 7 bases, with 12 bases between them. Germline V gives CDR1 MGHRA, CDR2 YSYEKL. The CDR3 totals 13 residues.

The rearrangement uses TRBV5-1 and TRBJ2-7; D gene uncertain. The length of the CDR3 is 14 residues. Per germline, CDR1 SGHRS and CDR2 YFSETQ. The V and J ends lost 0 bases and 0 bases respectively, with 7 bases between them. DNA of the CDR3: TGCGCCAGCAGCTTGGAGGTTAGCTCCTACGAGCAGTACTTC. Its protein is CASSLEVSSYEQYF.

This rearrangement joins TRBV28 to TRBJ1-2, with D possibly being TRBD1 (5 bases). This CDR3 is 13 amino acids long. V lost 4 bases, J lost 8 bases, and 14 bases lay in between. Germline CDR1 MDHEN, CDR2 SYDVKM. CDR3 protein: CASSSRQGGGYTF. For the CDR3, the DNA is TGTGCCAGCAGTTCCAGGCAGGGAGGAGGCTACACCTTC.

The rearrangement links TRBV18 to TRBJ1-5; 8 bases match TRBD1. Germline trimming cut 3 bases from V and 4 bases from J; bases unmatched to any gene: 2. The germline gives CDR1 KGHSH, CDR2 LQKENI. The CDR3 spans 14 residues. This CDR3 is CASSPRDRNQPQHF. The CDR3 DNA follows: TGTGCCAGCTCACCCAGGGACAGGAATCAGCCCCAGCATTTT.

The V call is TRBV6-4, the J call TRBJ2-1; weak D call: TRBD2 (5 bases). CDR1 is MRHNA, CDR2 SNTAGT, per germline. The CDR3 has 15 amino acids. Trimming took 3 bases from V and 4 from J, leaving 13 bases between them. The CDR3 region has the DNA TGTGCCAGCAGTGAGAGGGCAGGCCAATACAATGAGCAGTTCTTC. Translating gives CASSERAGQYNEQFF.

J is TRBJ2-1 and V is TRBV19; D is ambiguous. This CDR3 is 17 amino acids long. The V gene lost 4 bases and the J gene lost 5 bases, with 21 bases spanning the gap. Germline V gene sequence: CDR1 LNHDA, CDR2 SQIVND (reference sequence). The CDR3 spells CASSTEAGPLTDNEQFF. CDR3 bases: TGTGCCAGTAGTACCGAAGCCGGGCCCTTGACGGACAATGAGCAGTTCTTC.

This CDR3 is CASSRQDTEAFF. DNA of the CDR3: TGTGCCAGCTCACGACAGGACACTGAAGCTTTCTTT. The chain couples TRBV18 to TRBJ1-1, with TRBD1 as a possible D gene (6 bases). V was trimmed by 4 bases and J by 3 bases, leaving 6 bases between them. CDR1 and CDR2 from the germline V gene are KGHSH and LQKENI. The CDR3 consists of 12 residues.

The rearrangement joins TRBV25-1 to TRBJ1-2, with 8 bases aligning to TRBD1. J gave up 6 bases and V 6 bases, and 6 bases lay outside the gene matches. The CDR3 runs 13 residues. Per germline, CDR1 MGHDK and CDR2 SYGVNS. For the CDR3, the DNA is TGTGCCAGCAGGGACAGGGCGATAAATGGCTACACCTTC. Translated, it gives CASRDRAINGYTF.

The chain couples TRBV7-8 to TRBJ1-2; D is ambiguous. In germline, CDR1 is SGHVS, CDR2 FQNEAQ. This CDR3 contains 12 residues. V was cut by 5 bases and J by 8 bases, with 12 bases left in between. CDR3 coding DNA: TGTGCCAGCAGCCCCAACGGGAGGGGCTACACCTTC. Protein: CASSPNGRGYTF.

In its sample, this clone was seen a few times. The J gene is TRBJ2-7, the V gene TRBV5-1; maybe TRBD2 (5 bases). The CDR3 spans 15 residues. Germline loops: CDR1 SGHRS, CDR2 YFSETQ. Trimming cost V 2 bases and J 0 bases, with 12 bases left between them. The CDR3 nucleotides are TGCGCCAGCAGCTTCCGAGGGCAGAACTCCTACGAGCAGTACTTC. It is translated as CASSFRGQNSYEQYF. The variable domain in full, completed from reference TRBV5-1 and TRBJ2-7, reads KAGVTQTPRYLIKTRGQQVTLSCSPISGHRSVSWYQQTPGQGLQFLFEYFSETQRNKGNFPGRFSGRQFSNSRSEMNVSTLELGDSALYLCASSFRGQNSYEQYFGPGTRLTVT.

The V and J genes are TRBV7-7 and TRBJ2-3, with D perhaps assigned TRBD1 or TRBD2 (5 bases each). Germline V lookup: CDR1 SSHAT, CDR2 FNYEAQ (reference sequence). The CDR3 is made up of 13 amino acids. V was trimmed by 3 bases and J by 3 bases, leaving 7 bases between them. DNA of the CDR3: TGTGCCAGCAGCTTGGGACGGACAGATACGCAGTATTTT. Its translation: CASSLGRTDTQYF.

The chain recombines TRBV2 with TRBJ1-5; no firm D call. V shed 6 bases and J shed 1 base, with 13 bases lying between them. The CDR3 loop spans 15 amino acids. Germline CDR1 reads SNHLY; CDR2 reads FYNNEI. Here the CDR3 reads CASSAETRSNQPQHF. The CDR3 coding sequence is TGTGCCAGCAGCGCCGAAACTAGGAGCAATCAGCCCCAGCATTTT.

The chain uses TRBV9 and TRBJ1-4; D call uncertain. CDR3 size: 17 residues. The V gene lost 0 bases and the J gene lost 0 bases, with 12 bases spanning the gap. Germline V gene data show CDR1 as SGDLS and CDR2 as YYNGEE. CDR3 in DNA: TGTGCCAGCAGCGTAGCCCCCAGGATCACAACTAATGAAAAACTGTTTTTT. Encoded protein: CASSVAPRITTNEKLFF.